The 4 T cell receptor beta chains presented below share a single source sample, sequenced in a study of blood T cells in healthy people across ages. A J-beta primer mix and a sample-barcoded 5' primer were used in a second PCR of about 7 to 12 cycles. From the 5' RACE reads, TCRdb called clonotypes with MiXCR, one entry per CDR3 protein. This sample has 1,500,000 or so distinct CDR3 sequences; approximately 59% occur once, and the top ten carry over 5.5%. The sequenced sample consisted of blood. Every receptor here comes from a man aged 18 to 29 in good health.

This clonotype was counted only a few times. The V call is TRBV15, the J call TRBJ2-3; D may match TRBD1 or TRBD2 (6 bases each). This CDR3 spans 14 amino acids. The V and J ends lost 9 bases and 4 bases respectively, with 17 bases between them. Germline loops: CDR1 LNHNV, CDR2 YYDKDF (reference sequence). The CDR3 spells CATRSTRGADTQYF. The CDR3 DNA follows: TGTGCCACTAGAAGTACAAGGGGGGCAGATACGCAGTATTTT.

This clonotype has more than one count but fewer than ten. The chain recombines TRBV29-1 with TRBJ2-6; 9 bases line up with TRBD1. CDR3 length: 19 amino acids. Germline CDR1 and CDR2: SQVTM and ANQGSEA. Trimming removed 1 base from V and 1 base from J; junction bases left unmatched: 11. This CDR3 is CSVEAPLGQGISGANVLTF. The CDR3 DNA follows: TGCAGCGTTGAAGCTCCATTAGGACAGGGGATTTCTGGGGCCAACGTCCTGACTTTC.

V is TRBV7-2 and J is TRBJ2-5; D is unresolved. Germline CDR1 is SGHTA and CDR2 is FQGNSA. CDR3 length equals 11 residues. The V end was cut by 1 base, the J end by 13 bases, with 10 bases between. CDR3 loop: CASSLGGPRYF. The CDR3 region has the DNA TGTGCCAGCAGCTTAGGTGGTCCTAGGTACTTC.

The chain employs TRBV6-6 and TRBJ1-2, with TRBD1 matching 8 bases. Germline CDR1 MNHNY, CDR2 SVGAGI (reference sequence). This CDR3 region has 16 residues. With 5 bases clipped from V and 3 bases from J, the junction kept 11 bases outside the gene matches. Here the CDR3 DNA reads TGTGCCAGCAGTATACCTACAGGGGGACGCTACTATGGCTACACCTTC. Translating gives CASSIPTGGRYYGYTF.